Shown below are 32 T cell receptor beta chains from a single sample sequenced in a study of blood T cell repertoires in COVID-19. Produced via immunoSEQ multiplex PCR; TCRdb's table is partial and in-frame only. The sample lists roughly 350,000 clones, about 85% occurring once. Sequencing was carried out using peripheral blood. All receptors come from a woman aged 18-30 years with acute or convalescent COVID-19.

This clone was found a few times. CDR3 DNA sequence: TGTGCCACCAGTGATAACAGGGGGCCGGAGTCAAACACTGAAGCTTTCTTT. It yields the protein CATSDNRGPESNTEAFF. This sequence joins TRBV24-1 and TRBJ1-1, with 9 bases aligning to TRBD1. V lost 3 bases, J lost 2 bases, and 9 bases stayed unmatched. The CDR3 spans 17 residues. The germline gives CDR1 KGHDR, CDR2 SFDVKD.

This chain connects TRBV19 to TRBJ2-7; 7 nucleotides match TRBD2. The CDR3 has 13 amino acids. The germline V gene has CDR1 LNHDA and CDR2 SQIVND (reference sequence). Unmatched junction bases numbered 4, after V lost 4 bases and J lost 4 bases. The CDR3 loop reads CASSRLADYEQYF. CDR3 coding DNA: TGTGCCAGTAGTAGGCTAGCGGATTACGAGCAGTACTTC.

This clone was seen once. The genes are TRBV18 and TRBJ2-1, with 12 bases fitting TRBD2. V lost 3 bases, J lost 5 bases, and 2 bases stayed unmatched. The CDR3 length is 15 residues. The germline gives CDR1 KGHSH, CDR2 LQKENI. Here the CDR3 DNA reads TGTGCCAGCTCACCCCGACTAGCGGGGGACAATGAGCAGTTCTTC. The encoded protein is CASSPRLAGDNEQFF.

The chain employs TRBV2 and TRBJ2-7; 8 positions agree with TRBD2. The V gene end was trimmed by 6 bases and the J gene end by 0 bases; junction bases not matched to a gene: 4. This CDR3 spans 14 amino acids. Per the germline V gene, CDR1 is SNHLY and CDR2 is FYNNEI. The CDR3 is CASRRSGDSYEQYF. Here the CDR3 DNA reads TGTGCCAGCAGGCGTAGCGGGGACTCCTACGAGCAGTACTTC.

The V gene is TRBV15, the J gene TRBJ1-1; perhaps TRBD1 as D (5 bases). The CDR3 contains 14 residues. V was trimmed by 1 base and J by 4 bases, leaving 10 bases between them. CDR1 and CDR2 from the germline V gene are LNHNV and YYDKDF (reference sequence). CDR3 sequence: CATSRAQRGTEAFF. For the CDR3, the DNA is TGTGCCACCAGCAGAGCCCAAAGGGGCACTGAAGCTTTCTTT.

The CDR3 sequence is CASSQQRDYNEQFF. Here the CDR3 DNA reads TGTGCCAGCAGCCAACAGCGGGATTACAATGAGCAGTTCTTC. The chain recombines TRBV3-1 (or the pseudogene TRBV3-2) with TRBJ2-1, with 7 bases fitting TRBD2. The CDR3 has 14 amino acids. V lost 2 bases, J lost 4 bases, and 2 bases stayed unmatched. Germline lookup yields CDR1 LGHDT and CDR2 YNNKEL (reference sequence).

The V and J genes are TRBV2 and TRBJ2-4; D may be TRBD1 (6 bases). Germline V gene data show CDR1 as SNHLY and CDR2 as FYNNEI. CDR3 length equals 15 residues. V lost 3 bases and J 0 bases, leaving 9 bases between the germline ends. CDR3 residues: CASSDQGIAKNIQYF. Here the CDR3 DNA reads TGTGCCAGCAGTGATCAGGGGATAGCCAAAAACATTCAGTACTTC.

The chain employs TRBV5-1 and TRBJ1-1; a weak D match, TRBD1 (6 bases). Deletions cut 7 bases from V and 5 bases from J, with 18 bases between. This CDR3 region has 14 residues. Germline assignment: CDR1 SGHRS and CDR2 YFSETQ. For the CDR3, the DNA is TGCGCCAGCCGGGCAGGGGATTTTAATACTGAAGCTTTCTTT. This codes for CASRAGDFNTEAFF. The full variable domain, in which reference TRBV5-1 and TRBJ1-1 provide the parts outside the CDR3, is KAGVTQTPRYLIKTRGQQVTLSCSPISGHRSVSWYQQTPGQGLQFLFEYFSETQRNKGNFPGRFSGRQFSNSRSEMNVSTLELGDSALYLCASRAGDFNTEAFFGQGTRLTVV.

The chain couples TRBV7-2 to TRBJ1-4; D may be TRBD1 (6 bases). Germline lookup yields CDR1 SGHTA and CDR2 FQGNSA. This CDR3 has 16 residues. Trimming shortened V by 3 bases and J by 3 bases, and 14 bases separated the two germline ends. The chain's CDR3 is CASSFSDSDPNEKLFF. CDR3 sequence (DNA): TGTGCCAGCAGCTTCTCGGACAGCGATCCTAATGAAAAACTGTTTTTT.

Note on this clone: Other DNA variants within this sample encode the same CDR3. The chain joins TRBV19 to TRBJ2-5; the D is unclear. The V end was cut by 0 bases, the J end by 2 bases, with 10 bases between. This CDR3 region has 15 residues. Germline V lookup: CDR1 LNHDA, CDR2 SQIVND (reference sequence). The CDR3 loop is CASSIDLGRQETQYF. CDR3 coding DNA: TGTGCCAGTAGTATAGATCTGGGCAGGCAAGAGACCCAGTACTTC.

This clone has only a few counts. The chain carries TRBV19 and TRBJ1-5, with TRBD1 as a possible D gene (5 bases). Per the germline V gene, CDR1 is LNHDA and CDR2 is SQIVND (reference sequence). The ends were cut back, 2 bases at V and 5 bases at J, with 10 bases in the middle. This CDR3 is built from 14 residues. CDR3 in amino acids: CASSISGEDQPQHF. The CDR3 nucleotides read TGTGCCAGTAGTATATCGGGGGAGGATCAGCCCCAGCATTTT.

The chain links TRBV4-1 to TRBJ2-1; D might be TRBD2 (5 bases). V shed 5 bases and J shed 1 base, with 21 bases lying between them. This CDR3 contains 18 residues. Per the germline V gene, CDR1 is MGHRA and CDR2 is YSYEKL. The CDR3 DNA sequence: TGCGCCAGCAGCTTTACACTTATCAGCGGAAAATCCTACAATGAGCAGTTCTTC. This encodes CASSFTLISGKSYNEQFF.

This clone was observed a few times. This sequence joins TRBV18 and TRBJ1-5, with unresolved D. The ends were cut back, 3 bases at V and 7 bases at J, with 16 bases in the middle. Per the germline V gene, CDR1 is KGHSH and CDR2 is LQKENI. The CDR3 totals 15 residues. CDR3 sequence (DNA): TGTGCCAGCTCACCCTCCCTATCCGATGAGCAGCCCCAGCATTTT. This encodes CASSPSLSDEQPQHF.

V is TRBV9 and J is TRBJ2-7, with 9 nucleotides matching TRBD1. The CDR3 runs to 14 residues. The junction had 9 bases not matched to a gene; V was cut back by 5 bases and J by 6 bases. CDR1 is SGDLS and CDR2 is YYNGEE in the germline V gene. The DNA of the CDR3 is TGTGCCAGCAGTGGGGGGACAGGGCTTGCCGAGCAGTACTTC. Translation: CASSGGTGLAEQYF.

CDR3 residues: CASSLGDTEAFF. The CDR3 DNA reads as TGTGCCAGCAGTCTCGGAGACACTGAAGCTTTCTTT. The rearrangement joins TRBV2 to TRBJ1-1; no firm D call. This CDR3 comprises 12 residues. V lost 5 bases and J lost 3, with 7 bases in between. Germline values: CDR1 SNHLY, CDR2 FYNNEI.

V is TRBV18 and J is TRBJ1-5; D may be TRBD1 (5 bases). This CDR3 comprises 17 residues. In germline, CDR1 is KGHSH, CDR2 LQKENI. In DNA, the CDR3 is TGTGTCTCCCTGGGAGGGGAAAACCCCTATAGCAATCAGCCCCAGCATTTT. It translates to CVSLGGENPYSNQPQHF.

This chain connects TRBV4-1 to TRBJ2-3, with D tentatively TRBD2 (5 bases). The CDR3 covers 17 residues. V dropped 1 base and J dropped 2 bases, with 16 bases sitting between them. Germline CDR1 reads MGHRA; CDR2 reads YSYEKL. Written as DNA, the CDR3 is TGCGCCAGCAGCCAAGGTGAGAGAGCGGTATTCACAGATACGCAGTATTTT. It specifies CASSQGERAVFTDTQYF.

V gene TRBV6-6 combines with J gene TRBJ1-1; D is possibly TRBD1 (5 bases). Trimming stripped 2 bases from V and 4 bases from J, with 11 bases between. From germline, CDR1 is MNHNY and CDR2 SVGAGI (reference sequence). The CDR3 is 14 amino acids. CDR3 residues: CASSYLQEGTEAFF. DNA of the CDR3: TGTGCCAGCAGTTACCTACAGGAAGGCACTGAAGCTTTCTTT.

This chain joins TRBV2 and TRBJ1-2, with no clear D. The germline gives CDR1 SNHLY, CDR2 FYNNEI. The CDR3 totals 16 residues. V lost 5 bases to trimming and J lost 0 bases, with 16 bases between them. CDR3 loop: CASSQTSRGTNYGYTF. CDR3 coding DNA: TGTGCCAGCAGTCAGACCTCGAGAGGGACTAACTATGGCTACACCTTC.

The chain joins TRBV7-9 to TRBJ2-2, with 9 nucleotides matching TRBD1. Germline V gene data show CDR1 as SEHNR and CDR2 as FQNEAQ (reference sequence). V was pared by 5 bases and J by 3 bases, with 4 bases of the junction left unmatched. The CDR3 loop spans 15 amino acids. The CDR3 bases are TGTGCCAGCAGCCGTAGGGACAGGGACACCGGGGAGCTGTTTTTT. Residues: CASSRRDRDTGELFF.

The chain is built from TRBV5-1 and TRBJ1-1; D perhaps matches TRBD1 (6 bases). The germline V gene encodes CDR1 SGHRS and CDR2 YFSETQ. V lost 0 bases and J lost 1, with 10 bases in between. The CDR3 spans 15 residues. The CDR3 region has the DNA TGCGCCAGCAGCTTGGCTGGGACACCGAACACTGAAGCTTTCTTT. Protein: CASSLAGTPNTEAFF.

This clone was counted once. The chain combines TRBV5-8 with TRBJ1-2; D perhaps matches TRBD1 (6 bases). The ends were cut back, 2 bases at V and 3 bases at J, with 11 bases in the middle. Germline CDR1 reads SGHTS; CDR2 reads YDEGEE. There are 14 residues in the CDR3. CDR3 loop: CASSFVGQHYGYTF. CDR3 in DNA: TGTGCCAGCAGCTTTGTAGGACAGCACTATGGCTACACCTTC.

The chain carries TRBV21-1 and TRBJ2-5; no DNA check was done on the table's D call, TRBD2. TRBV21-1 is labeled a pseudogene. CDR3 size: 18 residues. CDR3 region: CASSTNTGTSGRSETQYF. The DNA of the CDR3 is TGTGCCAGCAGCACCAACACCGGGACTAGCGGGAGAAGTGAGACCCAGTACTTC.

The chain joins TRBV10-1 to TRBJ1-1; D unresolved. V was shortened by 10 bases and J by 1 base, with 13 bases between the two germline ends. The CDR3 runs to 13 residues. CDR1 is WNHNN and CDR2 is SYGVQD in the germline V gene (reference sequence). The CDR3 protein is CATQRQPNTEAFF. The CDR3 DNA follows: TGCGCCACGCAGAGGCAGCCGAACACTGAAGCTTTCTTT.

This chain joins TRBV9 and TRBJ2-3; possible D gene TRBD2, 6 bases. The CDR3 sequence is 15 residues long. Trimming shortened V by 0 bases and J by 1 base, and 9 bases separated the two germline ends. Germline V gene sequence: CDR1 SGDLS, CDR2 YYNGEE. The CDR3 DNA follows: TGTGCCAGCAGCGTAGATCCGGGGGGCACAGATACGCAGTATTTT. Its translation is CASSVDPGGTDTQYF.

J is TRBJ1-2 and V is TRBV19, with D possibly being TRBD1 (5 bases). Trimming took 0 bases from V and 5 from J, leaving 10 bases between them. The CDR3 has 14 residues. Germline CDR1 and CDR2: LNHDA and SQIVND (reference sequence). In DNA, the CDR3 is TGTGCCAGTAGTATAGAACTCGGACAATATGGCTACACCTTC. Its translation: CASSIELGQYGYTF.

This chain uses TRBV19 with TRBJ1-3, with D maybe TRBD1 (6 bases). The germline CDR1 and CDR2 sequences are LNHDA and SQIVND (reference sequence). The CDR3 spans 18 residues. Trimming stripped 0 bases from V and 0 bases from J, with 15 bases between. Written as DNA, the CDR3 is TGTGCCAGTAGTATAGACTCCGTGACAGGAAGCTCTGGAAACACCATATATTTT. Protein: CASSIDSVTGSSGNTIYF. Full variable domain (rest looked up from reference TRBV19 and TRBJ1-3): DGGITQSPKYLFRKEGQNVTLSCEQNLNHDAMYWYRQDPGQGLRLIYYSQIVNDFQKGDIAEGYSVSREKKESFPLTVTSAQKNPTAFYLCASSIDSVTGSSGNTIYFGEGSWLTVV.

J is TRBJ1-1 and V is TRBV3-1 (or the pseudogene TRBV3-2); TRBD1 matches 8 bases. Per germline, CDR1 LGHDT and CDR2 YNNKEL (reference sequence). The CDR3 extends over 14 amino acids. J gave up 5 bases and V 3 bases, and 5 bases lay outside the gene matches. As DNA, the CDR3 is TGTGCCAGCAGCCACAGGGGGCCGAGGACTGAAGCTTTCTTT. Translating it yields CASSHRGPRTEAFF.

This clone has just one count. This chain links TRBV24-1 with TRBJ1-1; perhaps TRBD1 as D (5 bases). Germline V gene data show CDR1 as KGHDR and CDR2 as SFDVKD. The CDR3 covers 13 residues. The ends were cut back, 7 bases at V and 1 base at J, with 9 bases in the middle. This chain's CDR3 is CATRDTKNTEAFF. Written as DNA, the CDR3 is TGTGCCACCAGGGACACGAAGAACACTGAAGCTTTCTTT.

This sequence joins TRBV11-2 and TRBJ2-7; TRBD1 aligns across 9 bases. V lost 7 bases, J lost 3 bases, and 4 bases stayed unmatched. The CDR3 has 13 residues. The germline V gene has CDR1 SGHAT and CDR2 FQNNGV. The CDR3 sequence: CASKVTGGYEQYF. The CDR3 DNA reads as TGTGCCAGCAAAGTGACAGGGGGCTACGAGCAGTACTTC. The variable domain in full, with the rest retrieved from reference TRBV11-2 and TRBJ2-7, is EAGVAQSPRYKIIEKRQSVAFWCNPISGHATLYWYQQILGQGPKLLIQFQNNGVVDDSQLPKDRFSAERLKGVDSTLKIQPAKLEDSAVYLCASKVTGGYEQYFGPGTRLTVT.

V gene TRBV5-1 combines with J gene TRBJ2-2, with 11 bases that match TRBD1. The junction had 3 bases not matched to a gene; V was cut back by 1 base and J by 4 bases. Germline V gives CDR1 SGHRS, CDR2 YFSETQ. This CDR3 contains 16 residues. The CDR3 nucleotides read TGCGCCAGCAGCTTGTCCGGACAGGGGGCCACCGGGGAGCTGTTTTTT. It encodes CASSLSGQGATGELFF.

At least ten counts were recorded for this clone. The chain joins TRBV2 to TRBJ1-5; D remains unclear. From germline, CDR1 is SNHLY and CDR2 FYNNEI. The CDR3 runs 12 residues. V lost 4 bases and J 3 bases, leaving 4 bases between the germline ends. CDR3 in DNA: TGTGCCAGCAGTGCTAACAATCAGCCCCAGCATTTT. Its protein is CASSANNQPQHF.